This T cell receptor beta chain derives from a study of T cell repertoires in cytomegalovirus infection. Overall study: Shared public TCR beta signatures pointed to both CMV infection and a matching HLA type.

With regard to this clonotype: The target antigen is unknown.

Trimming at V came to 4 bases and at J to 6 bases, leaving 16 bases not matched to a gene. This CDR3 is built from 19 residues. In germline, CDR1 is SGHVS, CDR2 FQNEAQ. TCRdb processed the reads anew with MiXCR; each CDR3 protein has one entry. The repertoire includes approximately 350,000 distinct CDR3 sequences, about 35% of them detected once, and approximately 12% sits in the top ten. The chain couples TRBV7-8 to TRBJ1-5; the match to TRBD1 covers 12 bases. The source of this sequence is a human donor in good health (CMV status not recorded). Some clones in this sample may be carry-over from other donors' samples. Sequencing was performed on cultured PBMCs, taken from culture after CMV antigen stimulation. CDR3 loop: CASSSSPISGTGGGQPQHF. CDR3 coding DNA: TGTGCCAGCAGCTCCTCCCCCATTTCCGGGACAGGGGGCGGTCAGCCCCAGCATTTT.